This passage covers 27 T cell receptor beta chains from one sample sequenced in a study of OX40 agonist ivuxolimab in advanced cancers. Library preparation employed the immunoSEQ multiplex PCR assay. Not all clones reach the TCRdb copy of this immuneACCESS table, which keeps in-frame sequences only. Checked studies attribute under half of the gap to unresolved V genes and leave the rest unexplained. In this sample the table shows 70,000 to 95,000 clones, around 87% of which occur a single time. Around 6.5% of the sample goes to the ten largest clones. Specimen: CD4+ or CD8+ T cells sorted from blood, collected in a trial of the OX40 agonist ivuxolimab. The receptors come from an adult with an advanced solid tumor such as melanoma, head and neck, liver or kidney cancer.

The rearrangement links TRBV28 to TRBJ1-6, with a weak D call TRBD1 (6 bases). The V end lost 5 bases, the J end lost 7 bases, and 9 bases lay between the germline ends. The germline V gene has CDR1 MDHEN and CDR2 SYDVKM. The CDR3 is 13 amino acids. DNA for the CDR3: TGTGCCAGCAGTATTAGGGGGAATTCACCCCTCCACTTT. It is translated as CASSIRGNSPLHF.

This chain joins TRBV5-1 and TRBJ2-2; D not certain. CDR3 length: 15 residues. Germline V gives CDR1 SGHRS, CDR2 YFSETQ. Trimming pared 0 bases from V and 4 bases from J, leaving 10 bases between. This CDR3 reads CASSLVSWGTGELFF. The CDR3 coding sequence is TGCGCCAGCAGCTTGGTCTCCTGGGGCACCGGGGAGCTGTTTTTT.

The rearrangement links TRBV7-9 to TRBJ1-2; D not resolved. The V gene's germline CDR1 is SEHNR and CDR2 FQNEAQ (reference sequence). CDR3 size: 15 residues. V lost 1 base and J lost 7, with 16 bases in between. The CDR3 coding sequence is TGTGCCAGCAGCTTAGACGAAGCCCTAGAAGGTGGCTACACCTTC. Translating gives CASSLDEALEGGYTF.

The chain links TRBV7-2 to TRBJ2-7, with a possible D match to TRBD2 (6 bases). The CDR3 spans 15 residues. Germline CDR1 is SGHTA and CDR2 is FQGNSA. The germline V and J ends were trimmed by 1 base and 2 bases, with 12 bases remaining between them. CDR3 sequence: CASSLGGDRAYEQYF. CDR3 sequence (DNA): TGTGCCAGCAGCTTAGGCGGGGACCGAGCCTACGAGCAGTACTTC.

The CDR3 protein is CASSYSQGAGNQPQHF. In DNA form, the CDR3 reads TGTGCCAGCAGTTACTCGCAGGGGGCGGGCAATCAGCCCCAGCATTTT. V gene TRBV6-5 combines with J gene TRBJ1-5; TRBD1 aligns across 8 bases. The CDR3 has 16 residues. J gave up 2 bases and V 0 bases, and 3 bases lay outside the gene matches. CDR1 is MNHEY and CDR2 is SVGAGI in the germline V gene.

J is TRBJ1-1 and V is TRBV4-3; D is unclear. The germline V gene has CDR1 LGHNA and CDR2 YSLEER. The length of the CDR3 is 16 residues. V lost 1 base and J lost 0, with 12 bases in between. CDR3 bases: TGCGCCAGCAGCCAAGCGGGTGGGTGGGTGAACACTGAAGCTTTCTTT. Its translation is CASSQAGGWVNTEAFF.

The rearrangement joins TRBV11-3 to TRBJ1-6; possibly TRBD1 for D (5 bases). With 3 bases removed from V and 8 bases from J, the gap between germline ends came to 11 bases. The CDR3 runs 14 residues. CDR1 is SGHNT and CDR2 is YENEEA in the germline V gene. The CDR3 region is CASSLGGDHSPLHF. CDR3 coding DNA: TGTGCCAGCAGCTTGGGAGGGGATCATTCACCCCTCCACTTT.

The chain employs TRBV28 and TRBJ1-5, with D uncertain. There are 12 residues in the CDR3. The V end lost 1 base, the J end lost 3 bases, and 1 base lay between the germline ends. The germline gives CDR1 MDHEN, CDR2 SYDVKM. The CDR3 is CASSLFNQPQHF. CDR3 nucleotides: TGTGCCAGCAGTTTATTCAATCAGCCCCAGCATTTT.

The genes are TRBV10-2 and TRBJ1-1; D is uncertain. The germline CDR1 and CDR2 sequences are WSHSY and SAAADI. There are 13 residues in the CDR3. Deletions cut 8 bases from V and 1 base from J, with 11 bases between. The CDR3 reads CASLEGRNTEAFF. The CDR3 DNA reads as TGCGCCAGCCTAGAGGGCCGGAACACTGAAGCTTTCTTT.

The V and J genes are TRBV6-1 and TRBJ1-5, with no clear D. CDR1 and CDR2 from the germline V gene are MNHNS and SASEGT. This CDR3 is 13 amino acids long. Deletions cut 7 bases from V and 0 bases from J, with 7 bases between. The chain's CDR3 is CASKETSNQPQHF. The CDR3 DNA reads TGTGCCAGCAAAGAGACTAGCAATCAGCCCCAGCATTTT.

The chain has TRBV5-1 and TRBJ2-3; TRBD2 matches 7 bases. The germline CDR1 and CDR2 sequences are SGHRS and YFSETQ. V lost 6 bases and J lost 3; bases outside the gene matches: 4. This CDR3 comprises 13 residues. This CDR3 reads CASTLSGTDTQYF. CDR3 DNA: TGCGCCAGCACCCTTAGCGGGACAGATACGCAGTATTTT.

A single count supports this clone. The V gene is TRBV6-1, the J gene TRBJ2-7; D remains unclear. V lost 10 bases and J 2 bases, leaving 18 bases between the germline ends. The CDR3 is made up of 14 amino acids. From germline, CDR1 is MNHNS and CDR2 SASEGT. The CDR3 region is CATSLGQVTYEQYF. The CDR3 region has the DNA TGTGCCACCTCATTGGGTCAGGTAACCTACGAGCAGTACTTC.

The CDR3 region is CASSFQTGGGNSPLHF. The DNA for the CDR3 is TGTGCCAGCAGCTTCCAAACAGGGGGCGGTAATTCACCCCTCCACTTT. The V call is TRBV11-2, the J call TRBJ1-6, with 9 bases matching TRBD1. The junction had 6 bases not matched to a gene; V was cut back by 3 bases and J by 6 bases. The CDR3 spans 16 residues. In germline, CDR1 is SGHAT, CDR2 FQNNGV. The full variable domain, completed using reference TRBV11-2 and TRBJ1-6, is EAGVAQSPRYKIIEKRQSVAFWCNPISGHATLYWYQQILGQGPKLLIQFQNNGVVDDSQLPKDRFSAERLKGVDSTLKIQPAKLEDSAVYLCASSFQTGGGNSPLHFGNGTRLTVT.

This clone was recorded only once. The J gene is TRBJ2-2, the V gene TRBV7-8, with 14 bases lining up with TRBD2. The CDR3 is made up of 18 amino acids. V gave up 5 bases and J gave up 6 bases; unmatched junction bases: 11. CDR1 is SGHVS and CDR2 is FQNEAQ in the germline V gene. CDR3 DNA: TGTGCCAGCAGCCCTAGACTAGCGGGAGGGCCGCCGGCCGGGGAGCTGTTTTTT. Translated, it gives CASSPRLAGGPPAGELFF.

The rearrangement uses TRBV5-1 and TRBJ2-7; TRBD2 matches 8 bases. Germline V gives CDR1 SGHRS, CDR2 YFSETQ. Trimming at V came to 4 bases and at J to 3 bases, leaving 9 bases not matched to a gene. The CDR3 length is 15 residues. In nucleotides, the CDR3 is TGCGCCAGCAGCCTACGAACTAGCGGAAGCTACGAGCAGTACTTC. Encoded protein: CASSLRTSGSYEQYF. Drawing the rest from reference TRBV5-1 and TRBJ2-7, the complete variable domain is KAGVTQTPRYLIKTRGQQVTLSCSPISGHRSVSWYQQTPGQGLQFLFEYFSETQRNKGNFPGRFSGRQFSNSRSEMNVSTLELGDSALYLCASSLRTSGSYEQYFGPGTRLTVT.

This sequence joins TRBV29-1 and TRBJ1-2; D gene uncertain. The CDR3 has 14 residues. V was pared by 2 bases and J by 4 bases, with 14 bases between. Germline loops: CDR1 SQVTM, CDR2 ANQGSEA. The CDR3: CSVEPSGSPYGYTF. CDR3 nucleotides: TGCAGCGTTGAACCGTCGGGTTCCCCCTATGGCTACACCTTC.

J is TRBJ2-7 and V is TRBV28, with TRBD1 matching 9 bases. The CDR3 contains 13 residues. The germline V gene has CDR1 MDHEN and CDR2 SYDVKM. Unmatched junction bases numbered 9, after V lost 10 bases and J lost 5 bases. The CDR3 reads CANQDRGRDEQYF. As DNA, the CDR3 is TGTGCCAACCAGGACAGGGGTCGGGACGAGCAGTACTTC.

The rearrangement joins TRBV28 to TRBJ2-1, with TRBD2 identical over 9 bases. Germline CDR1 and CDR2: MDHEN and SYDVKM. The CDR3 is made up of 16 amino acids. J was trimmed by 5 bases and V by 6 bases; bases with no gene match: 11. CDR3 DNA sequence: TGTGCCAGCAGACCGATGAGCGGGGGGCTAGACAATGAGCAGTTCTTC. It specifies CASRPMSGGLDNEQFF. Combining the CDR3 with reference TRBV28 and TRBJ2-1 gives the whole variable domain DVKVTQSSRYLVKRTGEKVFLECVQDMDHENMFWYRQDPGLGLRLIYFSYDVKMKEKGDIPEGYSVSREKKERFSLILESASTNQTSMYLCASRPMSGGLDNEQFFGPGTRLTVL.

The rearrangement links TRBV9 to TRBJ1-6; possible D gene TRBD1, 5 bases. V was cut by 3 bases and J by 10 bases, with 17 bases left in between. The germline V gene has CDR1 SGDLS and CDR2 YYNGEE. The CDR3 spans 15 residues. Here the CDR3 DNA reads TGTGCCAGCAGCGCCCCCGGGACGGGAAGGTCACCCCTCCACTTT. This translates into CASSAPGTGRSPLHF.

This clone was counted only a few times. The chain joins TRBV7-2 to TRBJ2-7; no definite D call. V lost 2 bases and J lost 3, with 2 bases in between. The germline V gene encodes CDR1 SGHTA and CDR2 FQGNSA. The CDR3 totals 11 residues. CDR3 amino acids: CASSLIYEQYF. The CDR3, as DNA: TGTGCCAGCAGCTTAATCTACGAGCAGTACTTC.

The CDR3 bases are TGTGCCTGGAGAGTAGGCGGACAGGGGAATGGAAACACCATATATTTT. The encoded protein is CAWRVGGQGNGNTIYF. The V gene is TRBV30, the J gene TRBJ1-3, with 9 nucleotides matching TRBD1. Germline assignment: CDR1 GTSNPN and CDR2 SVGIG (reference sequence). V lost 3 bases and J lost 3; bases outside the gene matches: 9. CDR3 length: 16 residues.

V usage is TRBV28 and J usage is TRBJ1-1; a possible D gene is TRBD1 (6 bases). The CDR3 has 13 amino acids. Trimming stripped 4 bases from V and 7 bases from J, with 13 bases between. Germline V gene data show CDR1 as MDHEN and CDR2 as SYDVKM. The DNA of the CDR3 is TGTGCCAGCAGTTCTCGACAGGACAATGAAGCTTTCTTT. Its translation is CASSSRQDNEAFF.

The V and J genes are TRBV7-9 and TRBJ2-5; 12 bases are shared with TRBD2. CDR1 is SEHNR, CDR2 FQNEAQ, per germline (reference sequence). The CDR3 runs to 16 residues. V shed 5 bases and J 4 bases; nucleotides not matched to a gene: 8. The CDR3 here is CASSAQPGLAGETQYF. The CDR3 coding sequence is TGTGCCAGCAGCGCCCAACCGGGACTAGCGGGAGAGACCCAGTACTTC.

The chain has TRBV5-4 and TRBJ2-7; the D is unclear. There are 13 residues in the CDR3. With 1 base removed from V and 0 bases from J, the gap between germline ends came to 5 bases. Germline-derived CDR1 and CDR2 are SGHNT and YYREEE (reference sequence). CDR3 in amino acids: CASSLWSSYEQYF. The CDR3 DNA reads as TGTGCCAGCAGCTTGTGGAGCTCCTACGAGCAGTACTTC.

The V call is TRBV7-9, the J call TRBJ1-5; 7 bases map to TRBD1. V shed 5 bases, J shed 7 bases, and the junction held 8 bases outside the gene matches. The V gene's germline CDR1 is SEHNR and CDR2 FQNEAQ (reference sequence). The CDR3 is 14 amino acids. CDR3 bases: TGTGCCAGCAGCCTGACAGGGAGGGAGCAGCCCCAGCATTTT. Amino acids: CASSLTGREQPQHF.

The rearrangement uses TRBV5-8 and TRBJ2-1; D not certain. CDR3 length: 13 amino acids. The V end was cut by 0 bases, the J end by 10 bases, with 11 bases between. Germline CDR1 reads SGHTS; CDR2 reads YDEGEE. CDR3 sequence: CASSLVRREEQFF. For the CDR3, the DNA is TGTGCCAGCAGCTTGGTGCGGCGCGAAGAGCAGTTCTTC.

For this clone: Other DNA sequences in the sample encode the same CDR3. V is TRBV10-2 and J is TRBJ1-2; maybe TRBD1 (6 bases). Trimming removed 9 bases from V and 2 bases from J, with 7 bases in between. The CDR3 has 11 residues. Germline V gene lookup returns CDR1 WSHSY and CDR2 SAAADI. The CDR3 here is CASQGNYGYTF. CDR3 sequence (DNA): TGCGCCAGTCAGGGGAACTATGGCTACACCTTC.